This entry features one TCR beta chain sequence. This sample is drawn from a study of blood T cell repertoires in COVID-19. About the research overall: Sources were T cells, B-cell-depleted T cells, or PBMCs; the material itself was cDNA or gDNA.

Assignment of participants to cohorts was predicated upon participant-reported clinical history. Two negative PCRs, clearance, or symptom resolution were required of recovered Cohort 3 donors. Clones were sequenced by immunoSEQ multiplex PCR, and TCRdb holds only the in-frame ones, with some missing. The table shows about 320,000 clones, with around 90% occurring only once. The receptor was derived from a man aged 55 to 70 who had recovered from COVID-19. Sequencing input: PBMCs or T cells enriched from blood (not recorded which).

CDR3 coding DNA: TGTGCCAGCAGCTTGGGGCGGTCGGGTGTGGGGACTGAAGCTTTCTTT. This sequence encodes CASSLGRSGVGTEAFF. The chain combines TRBV7-2 with TRBJ1-1; weak D call: TRBD1 (5 bases). Trimming stripped 3 bases from V and 5 bases from J, with 19 bases between. The CDR3 covers 16 residues. Germline CDR1 and CDR2: SGHTA and FQGNSA. The variable domain in full, completed from reference TRBV7-2 and TRBJ1-1, reads GAGVSQSPSNKVTEKGKDVELRCDPISGHTALYWYRQSLGQGLEFLIYFQGNSAPDKSGLPSDRFSAERTGGSVSTLTIQRTQQEDSAVYLCASSLGRSGVGTEAFFGQGTRLTVV.